A selection of T cell receptor beta chains follows, all from one sample in a study of identical twins. TCRdb fed the 5' RACE reads into MiXCR, producing one record per CDR3 protein. The sample records approximately 500,000 distinct CDR3 sequences, less than 25% being singletons. Separately, the same data were catalogued under a study of T cells expressing NK-cell markers.

The sequenced material came from CD4+ T cells sorted from blood. These receptor sequences come from a woman younger than 30 in good health. Both conserved end residues are part of each CDR3. The D gene is left open where the match is weak. Clone size is shown for a subset of rows, as once, few, many or a class of expanded clone.

TRBD1 TRBJ1-2 TRBV12-3/TRBV12-4 few TGTGCCAGCAGTCTCTCCGGGACAGTCTACACCTTC CASSLSGTVYTF
TRBD2 TRBJ2-1 TRBV20-1 - TGCAGTGCTACTTTTCCAACGCGGGGGGCCTACAATGAGCAGTTCTTC CSATFPTRGAYNEQFF
- TRBJ2-7 TRBV14 few TGTGCCAGCAGCCAATATTCCTCGGACGAGCAGTACTTC CASSQYSSDEQYF
TRBD2 TRBJ2-7 TRBV20-1 - TGCAGTGCTCCCGCCGCGGCGGCGGGAGACGAGCAGTACTTC CSAPAAAAGDEQYF
TRBD1 TRBJ1-6 TRBV20-1 - TGCAGTGCGGGGCAGGGGGAATTATTCTATAATTCACCCCTCCACTTT CSAGQGELFYNSPLHF
- TRBJ2-1 TRBV24-1 - TGTGCCACCAGTGATTTTCGACGGGACAATGAGCAGTTCTTC CATSDFRRDNEQFF
- TRBJ2-1 TRBV6-2/TRBV6-3 few TGTGCCAGCAGTTTAAGAGGACAGGAGCAGTTCTTC CASSLRGQEQFF
- TRBJ2-2 TRBV6-1 - TGTGCCAGCAGTGAAGCGGGAGTGGCCGGGGAGCTGTTTTTT CASSEAGVAGELFF
- TRBJ2-5 TRBV3-1 few TGTGCCAGCAGCCTTAGTGGCGTTGCCCAGTACTTC CASSLSGVAQYF
- TRBJ1-1 TRBV15 - TGTGCCACCAGCAGAGGCCGAAGTGGGAAGAACACTGAAGCTTTCTTT CATSRGRSGKNTEAFF
TRBD1 TRBJ1-2 TRBV27 - TGTGCCAGCAGGTTCAGGGGGAAAGTGGAATATGGCTACACCTTC CASRFRGKVEYGYTF
- TRBJ2-7 TRBV7-9 - TGTGCCAGCAGTCTCGCACGGGAGACCTACGAGCAGTACTTC CASSLARETYEQYF
- TRBJ1-2 TRBV12-3/TRBV12-4 many TGTGCCAGCAGTTTTGAGGAGTATGGCTACACCTTC CASSFEEYGYTF
- TRBJ2-5 TRBV18 few TGTGCCAGCGCACTTGGTGGCGAAGAGACCCAGTACTTC CASALGGEETQYF
- TRBJ2-7 TRBV5-1 many TGCGCCAGCAGCTTGGGCCGATATTCAGATAGCTACGAGCAGTACTTC CASSLGRYSDSYEQYF
- TRBJ2-2 TRBV7-3 few TGTGCCAGCAGCTTAACCCCCGGGAGCGGGCCGAACACCGGGGAGCTGTTTTTT CASSLTPGSGPNTGELFF
TRBD1 TRBJ1-3 TRBV2 few TGTGCCAGCAGTGCCGACAGGGGTGGAAACACCATATATTTT CASSADRGGNTIYF
TRBD2 TRBJ2-5 TRBV29-1 many TGCAGCGTTGTTCCGGGGGGAGAGACCCAGTACTTC CSVVPGGETQYF
- TRBJ2-7 TRBV6-1 - TGTGCCAGCACCAAGGACGGCACGGGGGAGCAGTACTTC CASTKDGTGEQYF
- TRBJ2-7 TRBV5-4 - TGTGCCAGCAGCCCGGACGGATTCCACTACGAGCAGTACTTC CASSPDGFHYEQYF
TRBD2 TRBJ2-3 TRBV5-6 - TGTGCCAGCAGCTTGGCCCTGAGCGGGGGGGCAGATACGCAGTATTTT CASSLALSGGADTQYF